The subject of this entry is one T cell receptor (beta chain). The record originates from a study of human T cells and chemical hapten exposure. On the study more broadly: Upper back patch tests used 0.01% DPC, scored after 6 days.

Stated time point: patch test 1, 2 weeks after DPC sensitization. The treatment: therapeutic diphenylcyclopropenone sensitization with weekly scalp DPC. Investigators collected blood before applying each patch test. Germline values: CDR1 SEHNR, CDR2 FQNEAQ (reference sequence). CDR3 size: 15 residues. V was shortened by 6 bases and J by 0 bases, with 12 bases between the two germline ends. The library tagged individual cDNA molecules with unique molecular identifiers. TCRdb ran MiXCR on the RACE reads and lists one entry per CDR3 protein. Of roughly 120,000 distinct CDR3 sequences listed, about an eighth are singletons.

The sequenced sample was whole blood, obtained in connection with sensitization to the hapten diphenylcyclopropenone (DPC). The TCR originated in a woman between 50 and 59 years old with alopecia areata. Some clones in this sample may be carry-over from other donors' samples. The V gene is TRBV7-9, the J gene TRBJ1-3, with a possible D match to TRBD1 (6 bases). CDR3 coding DNA: TGTGCCAGCAGGCCAGGACAGTCCTCTGGAAACACCATATATTTT. Translated, it gives CASRPGQSSGNTIYF.